The 21 T cell receptor beta chains below were found in one sample sequenced in a study of blood T cell repertoires in COVID-19. This table comes from immunoSEQ multiplex PCR, and its TCRdb copy is limited to in-frame clones, with some not included. The sample includes some 30,000 clones, about 79% of them seen just once. Material: peripheral blood. The receptors derive from a human donor in a cohort sampled during active COVID-19.

This chain links TRBV11-3 with TRBJ2-3; no clear D gene. Germline loops: CDR1 SGHNT, CDR2 YENEEA. The CDR3 consists of 13 residues. The V gene lost 4 bases and the J gene lost 6 bases, with 11 bases spanning the gap. The CDR3 is CASSSAPRDTQYF. The CDR3 nucleotides read TGTGCCAGCAGCTCCGCCCCGCGGGATACGCAGTATTTT.

The genes are TRBV30 and TRBJ2-1; D is uncertain. Germline lookup yields CDR1 GTSNPN and CDR2 SVGIG (reference sequence). There are 11 residues in the CDR3. V lost 5 bases and J lost 9, with 11 bases in between. The CDR3 protein is CAWGQQPEQFF. In DNA, the CDR3 is TGTGCCTGGGGCCAACAACCTGAGCAGTTCTTC.

This chain links TRBV12-3 or TRBV12-4 with TRBJ1-1; the D gene is possibly TRBD1 (6 bases). The V end lost 5 bases, the J end lost 4 bases, and 11 bases lay between the germline ends. The CDR3 runs 13 residues. The DNA of the CDR3 is TGTGCCAGCAGTCTACAGGGTTCCACTGAAGCTTTCTTT. Encoded protein: CASSLQGSTEAFF.

This clone turned up a few times. The rearrangement joins TRBV7-2 to TRBJ1-5; D is undetermined. This CDR3 region has 15 residues. Germline V gene lookup returns CDR1 SGHTA and CDR2 FQGNSA. V was pared by 5 bases and J by 0 bases, with 11 bases between. The CDR3 region is CASSKRASSNQPQHF. The CDR3 region has the DNA TGTGCCAGCAGCAAGAGGGCCTCTAGCAATCAGCCCCAGCATTTT.

The CDR3 region is CASSHLTGEMNTEAFF. The CDR3 DNA reads as TGTGCCAGCAGCCACTTGACAGGGGAAATGAACACTGAAGCTTTCTTT. This chain uses TRBV7-6 with TRBJ1-1; 8 nucleotides line up with TRBD1. This CDR3 contains 16 residues. With 5 bases clipped from V and 0 bases from J, the junction kept 8 bases outside the gene matches. Germline-derived CDR1 and CDR2 are SGHVS and FNYEAQ.

This clone was found once. The chain has TRBV5-1 and TRBJ2-7, with 7 bases identical to TRBD2. The CDR3 has 12 amino acids. Germline CDR1 is SGHRS and CDR2 is YFSETQ. Trimming took 0 bases from V and 6 from J; bases not matched to a gene: 0. The CDR3 nucleotides read TGCGCCAGCAGCTTGGTAGCGGGCGAGCAGTACTTC. This encodes CASSLVAGEQYF.

The rearrangement links TRBV19 to TRBJ2-2, with D possibly matching TRBD1 (6 bases). V lost 6 bases and J 1 base, leaving 9 bases between the germline ends. The CDR3 is made up of 14 amino acids. Looked up from germline, CDR1 is LNHDA and CDR2 is SQIVND (reference sequence). CDR3 protein: CASRKGQNTGELFF. CDR3 bases: TGTGCCAGTAGGAAGGGACAGAACACCGGGGAGCTGTTTTTT.

The chain links TRBV29-1 to TRBJ2-7; 8 nucleotides match TRBD1. Germline loops: CDR1 SQVTM, CDR2 ANQGSEA. The V gene end was trimmed by 4 bases and the J gene end by 3 bases; junction bases not matched to a gene: 8. The CDR3 consists of 14 residues. CDR3 sequence: CSVGFMTGVYEQYF. CDR3 sequence (DNA): TGCAGCGTTGGGTTTATGACAGGGGTCTACGAGCAGTACTTC.

This chain joins TRBV19 and TRBJ2-7; D perhaps matches TRBD1 (5 bases). The CDR3 spans 15 residues. V was cut by 3 bases and J by 0 bases, with 12 bases left in between. Germline V gives CDR1 LNHDA, CDR2 SQIVND (reference sequence). CDR3 DNA sequence: TGTGCCAGTAGTATCGCCACAGGTTTCTCCTACGAGCAGTACTTC. Amino acid sequence: CASSIATGFSYEQYF.

CDR3 DNA: TGCGCCAGCAGCCAAGAATTGCACAGGGGCTACTCCTACGAGCAGTACTTC. Its protein is CASSQELHRGYSYEQYF. V and J are TRBV4-3 and TRBJ2-7; the match to TRBD1 covers 7 bases. Germline-derived CDR1 and CDR2 are LGHNA and YSLEER. The V gene end was trimmed by 0 bases and the J gene end by 0 bases; junction bases not matched to a gene: 8. This CDR3 has 17 residues.

The chain uses TRBV4-1 and TRBJ1-5, with D tentatively TRBD1 (6 bases). This CDR3 spans 18 amino acids. From germline, CDR1 is MGHRA and CDR2 YSYEKL. V shed 4 bases and J shed 2 bases, with 21 bases lying between them. The CDR3, as DNA: TGCGCCAGCAGCCGAGGGGGAATAATCGGGATGGGCAATCAGCCCCAGCATTTT. Encoded protein: CASSRGGIIGMGNQPQHF.

This rearrangement joins TRBV28 to TRBJ2-7, with 9 nucleotides matching TRBD1. Germline V gene sequence: CDR1 MDHEN, CDR2 SYDVKM. The CDR3 is 15 amino acids. Losses at the gene ends were 6 bases for V and 2 bases for J; bases not matched to a gene: 8. The CDR3 reads CASRYQQGAAYEQYF. The CDR3 DNA reads as TGTGCCAGCAGGTACCAACAGGGGGCGGCCTACGAGCAGTACTTC.

The J gene is TRBJ2-3, the V gene TRBV5-3; 8 positions match TRBD2. TRBV5-3 is placed among ORFs of uncertain function. Trimming took 3 bases from V and 0 from J; bases not matched to a gene: 6. The CDR3 is 16 residues long. The CDR3 sequence: CARSSWTSPSTDTQYF. CDR3 DNA: TGTGCCAGAAGCTCGTGGACTAGCCCGAGCACAGATACGCAGTATTTT.

This chain's CDR3 is CASSRRTSGGIDEQFF. CDR3 nucleotide sequence: TGTGCCAGCAGCCGGAGGACTAGCGGGGGGATAGATGAGCAGTTCTTC. V and J are TRBV3-1 (or the pseudogene TRBV3-2) and TRBJ2-1; 14 positions agree with TRBD2. V trimming: 4 bases; J trimming: 8 bases; junction bases outside the gene matches: 7. Germline V gives CDR1 LGHDT, CDR2 YNNKEL (reference sequence). The CDR3 extends over 16 amino acids.

This clone was found a few times. This chain connects TRBV7-9 to TRBJ2-1; no reliable D call. Looked up from germline, CDR1 is SEHNR and CDR2 is FQNEAQ (reference sequence). Trimming took off 8 bases at V and 6 bases at J, with 11 bases between the two ends. CDR3 length equals 12 residues. The CDR3 reads CASLQDSNEQFF. The CDR3 region has the DNA TGTGCCAGCTTGCAGGATAGCAATGAGCAGTTCTTC. Supplemented by reference TRBV7-9 and TRBJ2-1, the full variable domain reads DTGVSQNPRHKITKRGQNVTFRCDPISEHNRLYWYRQTLGQGPEFLTYFQNEAQLEKSRLLSDRFSAERPKGSFSTLEIQRTEQGDSAMYLCASLQDSNEQFFGPGTRLTVL.

This clone rates as medium-sized. The CDR3 reads CASSSGSGRYGYTF. In DNA, the CDR3 is TGTGCCAGCAGTTCCGGGTCAGGGCGCTATGGCTACACCTTC. The V call is TRBV27, the J call TRBJ1-2, with TRBD1 as a possible D gene (5 bases). V dropped 4 bases and J dropped 4 bases, with 13 bases sitting between them. The CDR3 covers 14 residues. Germline V lookup: CDR1 MNHEY, CDR2 SMNVEV (reference sequence).

The chain couples TRBV5-4 to TRBJ1-1, with D uncertain. The V end was cut by 2 bases, the J end by 5 bases, with 13 bases between. The germline gives CDR1 SGHNT, CDR2 YYREEE (reference sequence). The CDR3 is 14 residues long. CDR3 loop: CASSFHRGETEAFF. The DNA for the CDR3 is TGTGCCAGCAGCTTTCACCGGGGAGAGACTGAAGCTTTCTTT.

The gene calls are TRBV19 and TRBJ1-1; D is perhaps TRBD1 (6 bases). Trimming cost V 4 bases and J 6 bases, with 18 bases left between them. CDR3 length: 15 amino acids. Germline CDR1 and CDR2: LNHDA and SQIVND (reference sequence). The CDR3 nucleotides are TGTGCCAGTAGTAAGACAGGTGACTCCCTACCTGAAGCTTTCTTT. Protein product: CASSKTGDSLPEAFF.

V is TRBV9 and J is TRBJ1-3, with a possible D match to TRBD1 (6 bases). Trimming removed 3 bases from V and 8 bases from J, with 6 bases in between. The germline V gene has CDR1 SGDLS and CDR2 YYNGEE. The CDR3 has 11 amino acids. The CDR3 bases are TGTGCCAGCAGCGCAGGGGACACCATATATTTT. Its translation is CASSAGDTIYF.

The chain has TRBV4-2 and TRBJ2-5; 16 bases are shared with TRBD2. J gave up 6 bases and V 3 bases, and 13 bases lay outside the gene matches. This CDR3 contains 19 residues. Germline loops: CDR1 LGHNA, CDR2 YNFKEQ. The CDR3 DNA sequence: TGTGCCAGCAGCCAGGGACTAGCGGGGGGGCCTGGGGTTCCGCAGACCCAGTACTTC. Translated, it gives CASSQGLAGGPGVPQTQYF.

In its sample, this clone was seen once. This sequence joins TRBV7-3 and TRBJ1-1; D is ambiguous. V was trimmed by 0 bases and J by 1 base, leaving 9 bases between them. The germline gives CDR1 SGHTA, CDR2 FQGTGA. The CDR3 runs to 15 residues. The CDR3 loop is CASSLTRGPNTEAFF. The CDR3 DNA follows: TGTGCCAGCAGCTTAACCCGAGGGCCGAACACTGAAGCTTTCTTT.